This T cell receptor beta chain is drawn from a study of shared clonotypes between healthy human individuals. The protocol was immunoSEQ multiplex PCR, while the TCRdb copy is restricted to in-frame clones and leaves out a portion. The table records roughly 2.4 million clones, 95% of them present only once. Germline-derived CDR1 and CDR2 are MNHEY and SVGAGI. V lost 0 bases and J lost 4, with 12 bases in between. The CDR3 covers 15 residues. The sequencing sample was made of naive CD4+ T cells sorted from blood. Subset: CD45RA+ positively selected. The source of this sequence is a man aged 18-30 years in good health. The rearrangement uses TRBV6-5 and TRBJ1-1, with D tentatively TRBD1 (5 bases). CDR3 bases: TGTGCCAGCAGTTACTCTAGTGGGAGGGGCACTGAAGCTTTCTTT. This sequence encodes CASSYSSGRGTEAFF.